Listed below are T cell receptor beta chains from one sample, sequenced in a study of ipilimumab plus nivolumab after autologous stem cell transplantation. Profiling relied on immunoSEQ multiplex PCR, and the TCRdb table lists in-frame clones only, not all of them. The sample records fewer than 3,500 clones, roughly 76% being singletons. This specimen was PBMCs, taken in a trial of ipilimumab plus nivolumab as post-transplant consolidation. The receptor source for this set is a male donor with primary mediastinal lymphoma. Both conserved end residues are part of each CDR3. The order of the fields is CDR3 protein, CDR3 DNA, clone size, V gene, D gene, J gene. A D gene is named only where the DNA matches it firmly. The size field is filled for only some rows; it gives once, few, many or a size class.

CASSLRLGDTEAFF	TGTGCCAGCAGTCTCAGGCTGGGGGACACTGAAGCTTTCTTT	NA	TRBV6-4	NA	TRBJ1-1
CAWCRDSEKLFF	TGTGCCTGGTGCCGGGACAGTGAAAAACTGTTTTTT	once	TRBV30	TRBD1	TRBJ1-4
CASSLTPDSPLDTQYF	TGTGCCAGCAGTTTAACCCCCGACAGCCCTCTGGATACGCAGTATTTT	NA	TRBV28	NA	TRBJ2-3
CASSQATGGDETQYF	TGTGCCAGCAGCCAAGCGACAGGGGGCGACGAGACCCAGTACTTC	once	TRBV4-2	TRBD1	TRBJ2-5
CASSPLMKSGTGGSPLHF	TGTGCCAGCTCACCATTAATGAAATCCGGGACGGGCGGGTCACCCCTCCACTTT	NA	TRBV18	NA	TRBJ1-6
CAIRDTNQETQYF	TGTGCCATCCGGGACACGAACCAAGAGACCCAGTACTTC	NA	TRBV28	NA	TRBJ2-5
CASSEMGHTNYGYTF	TGTGCCAGCAGTGAAATGGGACACACTAACTATGGCTACACCTTC	NA	TRBV6-1	NA	TRBJ1-2
CASSLGGWAPGNEQFF	TGTGCCAGCAGCTTAGGGGGCTGGGCGCCGGGGAATGAGCAGTTCTTC	NA	TRBV7-9	NA	TRBJ2-1
CAWSVNGGGQETQYF	TGTGCCTGGAGTGTAAACGGGGGGGGGCAAGAGACCCAGTACTTC	NA	TRBV30	TRBD2	TRBJ2-5
CASSESVGSLGPDTQYF	TGTGCCAGCAGTGAAAGCGTCGGGTCGTTGGGCCCAGATACGCAGTATTTT	large	TRBV2	NA	TRBJ2-3
CASSATGEANEKLFF	TGTGCCAGCAGCGCAACGGGGGAGGCTAATGAAAAACTGTTTTTT	few	TRBV9	NA	TRBJ1-4
CASSLGLAGPREETQYF	TGCGCCAGCAGCTTGGGGCTAGCGGGGCCCAGGGAAGAGACCCAGTACTTC	few	TRBV5-1	TRBD2	TRBJ2-5
CASSSSSGRFHEQYF	TGTGCCAGCAGCTCATCTAGCGGGAGGTTCCACGAGCAGTACTTC	NA	TRBV7-2	TRBD2	TRBJ2-7
CASSQSGRFNEKLFF	TGCGCCAGCAGCCAATCCGGACGGTTTAATGAAAAACTGTTTTTT	once	TRBV4-1	NA	TRBJ1-4
CASSGVAGDTQYF	TGTGCCAGCAGCGGAGTAGCGGGAGATACGCAGTATTTT	NA	TRBV9	TRBD2	TRBJ2-3
CASSQPWGKGGEQYF	TGTGCCAGCAGCCAACCGTGGGGAAAAGGGGGCGAGCAGTACTTC	once	TRBV14	NA	TRBJ2-7
CASSQYSGTQNSPLHF	TGTGCCAGCAGCCAATACTCAGGGACCCAGAATTCACCCCTCCACTTT	NA	TRBV4-2	NA	TRBJ1-6
CASSPQRSSTDTQYF	TGTGCCAGCAGCCCCCAGAGGTCTAGCACAGATACGCAGTATTTT	NA	TRBV7-9	NA	TRBJ2-3
CASSAYDRVPREQYF	TGTGCCAGCAGCGCATACGACAGGGTGCCGCGGGAGCAGTACTTC	NA	TRBV9	TRBD1	TRBJ2-7
CASSLFYGPQETQYF	TGTGCCAGCAGCTTGTTCTACGGGCCCCAAGAGACCCAGTACTTC	NA	TRBV5-4	NA	TRBJ2-5
CSVSPGSEQFF	TGCAGCGTCTCTCCTGGGAGTGAGCAGTTCTTC	NA	TRBV29-1	NA	TRBJ2-1
CASSSPGQGAVEQYF	TGTGCCAGCAGTTCCCCGGGACAGGGGGCGGTCGAGCAGTACTTC	NA	TRBV6-6	TRBD1	TRBJ2-7
CASRVGDGGQPQHF	TGTGCCAGCAGGGTGGGGGACGGGGGACAGCCCCAGCATTTT	NA	TRBV27	NA	TRBJ1-5
CATSRDWRGETQYF	TGTGCCACCAGCAGAGATTGGCGGGGAGAGACCCAGTACTTC	NA	TRBV15	NA	TRBJ2-5